The rows below give T cell receptor beta chains drawn from one sample of a study of T cell responses to AZD1222 COVID-19 vaccine. Libraries were prepared by immunoSEQ multiplex PCR; TCRdb keeps only in-frame clonotypes and omits some of them. This table has tens of thousands of clones, about 90% appearing once. The sample in question was peripheral blood, obtained on day 0 of MenACWY control vaccination. Receptor source: an adult in good health. Both conserved end residues are part of each CDR3. The D gene is left open where the match is weak.

j_gene	d_gene	v_gene	CDR3nt	CDR3aa
TRBJ2-1	TRBD2	TRBV18	TGTGCCAGCTCACCACTACCCAATCTAGCGGGAGGGAATGAGCAGTTCTTC	CASSPLPNLAGGNEQFF
TRBJ2-7	NA	TRBV5-5	TGTGCCAGCAGCTTGGCTCGCAGCTACGAGCAGTACTTC	CASSLARSYEQYF
TRBJ2-1	NA	TRBV5-4	TGTGCCAGCAGTTCAAACAATGAGCAGTTCTTC	CASSSNNEQFF
TRBJ2-2	NA	TRBV14	TGTGCCAGCAGCCAAATGGGCCCGAGAAGCACCGGGGAGCTGTTTTTT	CASSQMGPRSTGELFF
TRBJ1-1	TRBD1	TRBV6-1	TGTGCCAGCAGGGAAGGGACAGGAAAGCCTGAAGCTTTCTTT	CASREGTGKPEAFF
TRBJ1-2	TRBD1	TRBV28	TGTGCCAGCAGTTTTCAGGGGGCAAGTGGCTACACCTTC	CASSFQGASGYTF
TRBJ2-2	NA	TRBV29-1	TGCAGCGTTGAAAGGCCGAACACCGGGGAGCTGTTTTTT	CSVERPNTGELFF
TRBJ2-7	TRBD1	TRBV5-6	TGTGCCAGCAGCACAGGGACAGGCAATAAGAAGTACTTC	CASSTGTGNKKYF
TRBJ2-3	NA	TRBV18	TGTGCCAGCTCACCACGGGGTAGCACAGATACGCAGTATTTT	CASSPRGSTDTQYF
TRBJ2-1	NA	TRBV27	TGTGCCAGCAGTTTTGGGATAGCTTACAATGAGCAGTTCTTC	CASSFGIAYNEQFF
TRBJ1-1	TRBD1	TRBV28	TGTGCCAGCAGTTGGGACAGGGGGCGCTCGGCTTTCTTT	CASSWDRGRSAFF
TRBJ1-6	TRBD1	TRBV18	TGTGCCAGCTCACCGGGCCAGGGGGTTCGTTCACCCCTCCACTTT	CASSPGQGVRSPLHF
TRBJ1-4	NA	TRBV7-9	TGTGCCAGCAGCTTACCCGGTGGGGGTGAAAAACTGTTTTTT	CASSLPGGGEKLFF